The rows below give T cell receptor beta chains drawn from one sample of a study of control samples from healthy donors and cancer patients. Sequenced by immunoSEQ multiplex PCR; TCRdb stores in-frame clones only, minus some. The sample contains some 100,000 clones, around 89% of which appear only once. The material sequenced was blood. These receptor sequences come from a man younger than 45 in good health. Both conserved end residues are part of each CDR3. The D gene is left open where the match is weak. Clone size is not always given. Where it is, it says once, few, many or a class for expanded clones.

d_call: .; j_call: TRBJ1-1; v_call: TRBV5-1; clone_size: .; cdr3_aa: CASSSRDGVEAFF; cdr3_nt: TGCGCCAGCAGCTCCCGGGACGGGGTTGAAGCTTTCTTT
d_call: .; j_call: TRBJ2-7; v_call: TRBV7-2; clone_size: .; cdr3_aa: CASSFALKYEQYF; cdr3_nt: TGTGCCAGCAGCTTCGCACTAAAATACGAGCAGTACTTC
d_call: .; j_call: TRBJ2-2; v_call: TRBV7-6; clone_size: once; cdr3_aa: CASSLLATGELFF; cdr3_nt: TGTGCCAGCAGCTTATTAGCAACCGGGGAGCTGTTTTTT
d_call: .; j_call: TRBJ1-3; v_call: TRBV7-9; clone_size: .; cdr3_aa: CASSLSRETDTIYF; cdr3_nt: TGTGCCAGCAGCCTCTCCAGGGAGACTGACACCATATATTTT
d_call: TRBD2; j_call: TRBJ2-2; v_call: TRBV5-1; clone_size: .; cdr3_aa: CASSLGGGRKNTGELFF; cdr3_nt: TGCGCCAGCAGCTTGGGGGGAGGGAGGAAGAACACCGGGGAGCTGTTTTTT
d_call: TRBD2; j_call: TRBJ2-3; v_call: TRBV5-1; clone_size: .; cdr3_aa: CASELGLAGLTDTQYF; cdr3_nt: TGCGCCAGCGAACTGGGACTAGCGGGACTAACAGATACGCAGTATTTT
d_call: .; j_call: TRBJ1-4; v_call: TRBV6-5; clone_size: .; cdr3_aa: CASRPGGLNEKLFF; cdr3_nt: TGTGCCAGCAGACCCGGGGGTCTTAATGAAAAACTGTTTTTT
d_call: TRBD1; j_call: TRBJ1-3; v_call: TRBV5-1; clone_size: .; cdr3_aa: CASSGRQGSKNTIYF; cdr3_nt: TGCGCCAGCAGCGGAAGACAGGGGTCTAAAAACACCATATATTTT
d_call: .; j_call: TRBJ1-4; v_call: TRBV28; clone_size: .; cdr3_aa: CASAPFTTNEKLFF; cdr3_nt: TGTGCCAGCGCGCCCTTTACAACTAATGAAAAACTGTTTTTT
d_call: .; j_call: TRBJ2-1; v_call: TRBV3-1/TRBV3-2; clone_size: .; cdr3_aa: CASMGRGQLFNEQFF; cdr3_nt: TGTGCCAGCATGGGGCGGGGCCAACTATTTAATGAGCAGTTCTTC
d_call: TRBD1; j_call: TRBJ1-1; v_call: TRBV28; clone_size: .; cdr3_aa: CASHERDRLNTEAFF; cdr3_nt: TGTGCCAGCCATGAGAGGGACAGATTGAACACTGAAGCTTTCTTT
d_call: TRBD2; j_call: TRBJ2-7; v_call: TRBV27; clone_size: .; cdr3_aa: CASSWLAGDYEQYF; cdr3_nt: TGTGCCAGCAGTTGGCTAGCGGGGGACTACGAGCAGTACTTC
d_call: .; j_call: TRBJ1-1; v_call: TRBV6-1; clone_size: .; cdr3_aa: CASSDFSENTEAFF; cdr3_nt: TGTGCCAGCAGTGATTTCTCGGAGAACACTGAGGCTTTCTTT
d_call: TRBD1; j_call: TRBJ2-5; v_call: TRBV15; clone_size: .; cdr3_aa: CATSRAGTGERETQYF; cdr3_nt: TGTGCCACCAGCAGAGCCGGGACAGGGGAACGAGAGACCCAGTACTTC
d_call: TRBD1; j_call: TRBJ1-4; v_call: TRBV30; clone_size: .; cdr3_aa: CAWRDRGDEKLFF; cdr3_nt: TGTGCCTGGAGGGACAGGGGGGATGAAAAACTGTTTTTT
d_call: .; j_call: TRBJ2-5; v_call: TRBV4-3; clone_size: .; cdr3_aa: CASSQEWTTPSETQYF; cdr3_nt: TGCGCCAGCAGCCAAGAATGGACAACCCCATCGGAGACCCAGTACTTC
d_call: TRBD1; j_call: TRBJ2-2; v_call: TRBV19; clone_size: once; cdr3_aa: CASSLTTGILPGELFF; cdr3_nt: TGTGCCAGTAGTCTAACGACAGGGATTCTTCCCGGGGAGCTGTTTTTT
d_call: TRBD2; j_call: TRBJ2-7; v_call: TRBV2; clone_size: .; cdr3_aa: CASKLAGSSYEQYF; cdr3_nt: TGTGCCAGCAAATTAGCGGGGAGCTCCTACGAGCAGTACTTC
d_call: .; j_call: TRBJ2-5; v_call: TRBV7-8; clone_size: .; cdr3_aa: CASSFLFLIRDTTSNQETQYF; cdr3_nt: TGTGCCAGCAGCTTCCTTTTTCTTATCCGGGACACAACCTCGAACCAAGAGACCCAGTACTTC
d_call: .; j_call: TRBJ2-7; v_call: TRBV7-9; clone_size: .; cdr3_aa: CASSLALAPFSYEQYF; cdr3_nt: TGTGCCAGCAGCTTAGCTTTGGCCCCTTTTTCCTACGAGCAGTACTTC
d_call: .; j_call: TRBJ2-3; v_call: TRBV5-1; clone_size: .; cdr3_aa: CASTLGRGAQYF; cdr3_nt: TGCGCCAGCACCCTGGGCAGGGGTGCGCAGTATTTT
d_call: .; j_call: TRBJ1-3; v_call: TRBV30; clone_size: .; cdr3_aa: CAWNEGSGNTIYF; cdr3_nt: TGTGCCTGGAACGAGGGCTCTGGAAACACCATATATTTT
d_call: .; j_call: TRBJ1-4; v_call: TRBV4-1; clone_size: .; cdr3_aa: CASSHPRGEKLFF; cdr3_nt: TGCGCCAGCAGCCACCCGAGGGGGGAAAAACTGTTTTTT
d_call: .; j_call: TRBJ1-4; v_call: TRBV5-1; clone_size: once; cdr3_aa: CASSGGGTANEKLFF; cdr3_nt: TGCGCCAGCAGCGGTGGGGGCACGGCTAATGAAAAACTGTTTTTT
d_call: .; j_call: TRBJ1-1; v_call: TRBV5-1; clone_size: .; cdr3_aa: CASSLAAVAGVMNTEAFF; cdr3_nt: TGCGCCAGCAGCTTGGCCGCCGTGGCAGGAGTCATGAACACTGAAGCTTTCTTT